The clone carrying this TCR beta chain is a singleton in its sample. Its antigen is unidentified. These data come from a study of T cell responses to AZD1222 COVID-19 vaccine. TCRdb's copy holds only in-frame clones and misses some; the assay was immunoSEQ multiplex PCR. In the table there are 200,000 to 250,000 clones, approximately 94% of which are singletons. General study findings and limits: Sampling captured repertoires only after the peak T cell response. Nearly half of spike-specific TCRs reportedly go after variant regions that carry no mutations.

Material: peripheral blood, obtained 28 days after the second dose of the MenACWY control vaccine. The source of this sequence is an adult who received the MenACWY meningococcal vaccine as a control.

The chain's CDR3 is CPHPDTPLNTGELFF. As DNA, the CDR3 is TGTCCCCATCCAGACACCCCCTTGAACACCGGGGAGCTGTTTTTT. The V and J genes are TRBV27 and TRBJ2-2, with no clear D. Germline CDR1 and CDR2: MNHEY and SMNVEV (reference sequence). The length of the CDR3 is 15 residues.